The clone carrying this TCR beta chain was seen many times. As yet, its antigen is unknown. The lymph nodes were axillary draining lymph nodes from breast cancer patients. The CDR3 extends over 13 amino acids. Trimming removed 3 bases from V and 6 bases from J, with 9 bases in between. Germline lookup yields CDR1 SGHVS and CDR2 FQNEAQ. One entry per CDR3 protein results from TCRdb running MiXCR on the multiplex PCR reads. The table shows fewer than 250,000 distinct CDR3 sequences, with about 30% occurring only once. This record comes from a study of breast tumors, draining lymph nodes, adjacent tissues. Regarding the study as a whole: Luminal-like breast cancer showed significantly higher tumor–nontumor repertoire similarity than basal-like. Findings are consistent with lymph node origin and intratumoral expansion of most tumor T cells. Tumor TCR diversity was below lymph nodes but above nontumor tissue. The lymph node origin of tumor T cells was framed as consistent with a hypothesis, not demonstrated.

Material for sequencing was axillary lymph node tissue. This clonotype was obtained from a female donor with breast cancer. Some clones in this sample may be carry-over from other donors' samples. The J gene is TRBJ2-1, the V gene TRBV7-8; no definite D call. DNA for the CDR3: TGTGCCAGCAGCTTGGAGAGACTCAATGAGCAGTTCTTC. Protein: CASSLERLNEQFF.